This entry describes one T cell receptor (beta chain). This entry is derived from a study of blood T cell repertoires in COVID-19. About the study: Whether acute or convalescent, the COVID-19 samples came from the United States, Italy and Spain. The analysed material was cDNA or gDNA that came from T cells, B-cell-depleted T cells, or PBMCs.

Sequencing used immunoSEQ multiplex PCR; TCRdb keeps in-frame clones, though not all of them. The table includes about 180,000 clones, around 83% detected once. The CDR3 loop spans 15 amino acids. The ends lost 4 bases at V and 3 bases at J; junction bases unmatched: 5. Germline V gene lookup returns CDR1 WSHSY and CDR2 SAAADI. Input material: peripheral blood. The receptor comes from a human donor in a cohort sampled during active COVID-19. The V and J genes are TRBV10-2 and TRBJ2-1, with TRBD2 matching over 8 bases. The CDR3 DNA is TGCGCCAGCAGTGTGGCGGGGGGCCTCTACAATGAGCAGTTCTTC. Its translation is CASSVAGGLYNEQFF.